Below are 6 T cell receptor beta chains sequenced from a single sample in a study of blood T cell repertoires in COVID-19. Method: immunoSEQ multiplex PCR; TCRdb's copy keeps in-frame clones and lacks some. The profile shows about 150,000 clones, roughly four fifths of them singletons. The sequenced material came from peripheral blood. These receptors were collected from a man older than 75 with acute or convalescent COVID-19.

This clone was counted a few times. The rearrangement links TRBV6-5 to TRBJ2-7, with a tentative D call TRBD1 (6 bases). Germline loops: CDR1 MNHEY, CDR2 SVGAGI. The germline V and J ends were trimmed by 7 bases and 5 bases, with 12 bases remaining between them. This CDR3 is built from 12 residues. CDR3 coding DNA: TGTGCCAGCATAACGTACAGGGACGAGCAGTACTTC. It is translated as CASITYRDEQYF.

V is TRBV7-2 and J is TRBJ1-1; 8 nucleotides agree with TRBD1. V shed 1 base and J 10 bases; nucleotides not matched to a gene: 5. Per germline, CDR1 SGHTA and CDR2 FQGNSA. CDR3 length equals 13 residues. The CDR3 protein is CASSLVDRGIAFF. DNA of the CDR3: TGTGCCAGCAGCTTAGTCGACAGGGGAATAGCTTTCTTT.

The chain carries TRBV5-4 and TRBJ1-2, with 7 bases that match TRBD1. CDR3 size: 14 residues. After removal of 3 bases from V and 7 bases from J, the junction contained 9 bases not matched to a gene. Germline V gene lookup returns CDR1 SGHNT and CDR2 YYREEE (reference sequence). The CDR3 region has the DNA TGTGCCAGCAGCTCCGCTGTAGGACAGGCTGGCTACACCTTC. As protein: CASSSAVGQAGYTF.

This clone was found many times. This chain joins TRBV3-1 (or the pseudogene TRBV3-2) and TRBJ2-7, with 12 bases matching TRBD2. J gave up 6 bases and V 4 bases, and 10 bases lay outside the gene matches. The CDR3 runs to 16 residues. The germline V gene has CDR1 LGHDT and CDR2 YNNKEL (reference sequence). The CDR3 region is CASSPSSGGASAEQYF. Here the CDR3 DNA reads TGTGCCAGCAGCCCCTCTAGCGGGGGGGCCTCGGCCGAGCAGTACTTC.

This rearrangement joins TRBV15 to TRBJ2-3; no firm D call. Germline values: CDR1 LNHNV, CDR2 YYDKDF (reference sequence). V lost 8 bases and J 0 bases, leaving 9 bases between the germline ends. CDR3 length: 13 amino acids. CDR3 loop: CATAQASTDTQYF. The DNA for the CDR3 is TGTGCCACCGCGCAGGCTAGCACAGATACGCAGTATTTT.

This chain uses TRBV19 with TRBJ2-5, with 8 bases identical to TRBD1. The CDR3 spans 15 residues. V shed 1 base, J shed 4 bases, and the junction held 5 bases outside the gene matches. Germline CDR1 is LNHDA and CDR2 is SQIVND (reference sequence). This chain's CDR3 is CASSIGGQAAETQYF. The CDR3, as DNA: TGTGCCAGTAGTATAGGGGGACAGGCTGCAGAGACCCAGTACTTC.